The 26 T cell receptor beta chains reported below all come from one sample, sequenced in a study of tumor-infiltrating lymphocytes in primary liver carcinoma. With a constant-region primer, TCR beta cDNA was made from around 530 ng of total RNA. Researchers made the TCR beta libraries by running three nested multiplex PCR rounds with slightly modified ARM-PCR. Both of the initial two PCR rounds ran for around 9 cycles and employed TRBV1-TRBV30 forward primers alongside a C-beta reverse primer. In TCRdb, the multiplex PCR reads were re-called with MiXCR into one record per CDR3 protein. The top ten clones hold about 27% of a sample with about 78,000 distinct CDR3 sequences, more than 60% of them seen once. From about 19-30 mg of unsorted bulk tissue, DNA and RNA were co-extracted together. The sequenced sample consisted of liver tumor tissue from sampling region 4. Subset defined: tumor region T4, right-lateral pole. The receptor set was obtained from a man in his forties with primary liver carcinoma and hepatitis B virus infection.

As to this clonotype: One end of the junction is discordant with germline, which a read error may explain. The chain uses TRBV28 and TRBJ2-3; D is unresolved. This CDR3 has 15 residues. The germline V gene has CDR1 MDHEN and CDR2 SYDVKM. As DNA, the CDR3 is TGTGCCAGCAGTTTATATGGCGGAAGGGCAGATACACAGTATTTT. It is translated as CASSLYGGRADTQYF.

This clonotype was seen more than once but under ten times. A much larger clone is a single base away; this may be a read error. The chain carries TRBV5-5 and TRBJ2-2; 10 bases map to TRBD1. Germline CDR1 is SGHKS and CDR2 is YYEKEE (reference sequence). The CDR3 totals 16 residues. The CDR3 sequence is CASSLRQGAGTGELSF. CDR3 nucleotides: TGTGCCAGCAGCTTGAGACAGGGGGCCGGGACCGGGGAGCTGTCTTTT.

This clonotype was found once. The germline gene is not matched at one end of the junction; a read error may be the cause. The chain joins TRBV29-1 to TRBJ2-2; D is tentatively TRBD1 or TRBD2 (5 bases each). This CDR3 is built from 16 residues. Germline CDR1 SQVTM, CDR2 ANQGSEA. The CDR3 loop is CIVEISGGASTGDLFF. The CDR3 coding sequence is TGCATCGTTGAAATTAGTGGGGGAGCGAGCACCGGGGATCTGTTTTTT.

The chain links TRBV20-1 to TRBJ2-5; 8 bases align to TRBD2. The CDR3 is 15 residues long. V lost 1 base, J lost 4 bases, and 8 bases stayed unmatched. Germline CDR1 and CDR2: DFQATT and SNEGSKA (reference sequence). The chain's CDR3 is CSARVASGRGETQYF. The CDR3 bases are TGCAGTGCTAGAGTTGCGAGCGGGAGAGGAGAGACCCAGTACTTC.

Comment on this clonotype: A much more abundant neighbour one base away suggests this may be a read error. V gene TRBV7-9 combines with J gene TRBJ2-1, with 8 bases lining up with TRBD2. V trimming: 7 bases; J trimming: 5 bases; junction bases outside the gene matches: 7. The CDR3 length is 14 residues. Germline values: CDR1 SEHNR, CDR2 FQNEAQ (reference sequence). This CDR3 is CASNFTSGNNEQFF. CDR3 coding DNA: TGTGCCAGCAACTTCACTAGCGGCAACAATGAGCAGTTCTTC.

This chain uses TRBV11-1 with TRBJ2-7; D might be TRBD2 (6 bases). The CDR3 has 14 amino acids. The V end was cut by 5 bases, the J end by 3 bases, with 14 bases between. Germline V gene sequence: CDR1 SGHAT, CDR2 FQDESV (reference sequence). CDR3 in amino acids: CASSPFGGIYEQYF. For the CDR3, the DNA is TGTGCCAGCAGCCCCTTCGGAGGGATCTACGAGCAGTACTTC.

On this clonotype itself: The final CDR3 position lacks the conserved phenylalanine or tryptophan, pointing to a likely read error. Because the CDR3's place on the DNA is in doubt, the DNA is left out and the CDR3 is given as listed by TCRdb. J is TRBJ2-1 and V is TRBV6-1; the table names TRBD1, a call not compared with the DNA. CDR1 MNHNS and CDR2 SASEGT come from the germline V gene. Ends included, the CDR3 has 14 residues. CDR3 region: CASSEPDRGGEQSL.

In regard to this clonotype: A junction end diverges from the germline sequence, so it may reflect a read error. The V and J genes are TRBV6-1 and TRBJ2-5, with D unclear. The CDR3 consists of 14 residues. CDR1 MNHNS and CDR2 SASEGT come from the germline V gene. In DNA, the CDR3 is TGTGCCAGCAGTGAAGGTGCAGGCCTGGAGACCCAATGCTTC. Protein product: CASSEGAGLETQCF.

At least ten counts were recorded for this clonotype. This chain links TRBV5-4 with TRBJ2-7; D remains ambiguous. The CDR3 is 13 residues long. Trimming left V 5 bases short and J 2 bases short, with 11 bases between. CDR1 and CDR2 from the germline V gene are SGHNT and YYREEE (reference sequence). CDR3 residues: CASRMDRAYEQYF. The CDR3 DNA reads TGTGCCAGCAGGATGGACCGAGCCTACGAGCAGTACTTC. The full variable domain, in which reference TRBV5-4 and TRBJ2-7 provide the parts outside the CDR3, is ETGVTQSPTHLIKTRGQQVTLRCSSQSGHNTVSWYQQALGQGPQFIFQYYREEENGRGNFPPRFSGLQFPNYSSELNVNALELDDSALYLCASRMDRAYEQYFGPGTRLTVT.

CDR3 in amino acids: CAGSPPQYGATEAFF. The CDR3 nucleotides read TGTGCAGGCAGCCCCCCACAGTATGGGGCCACTGAAGCTTTCTTT. V usage is TRBV11-2 and J usage is TRBJ1-1; possibly TRBD1 for D (5 bases). The CDR3 is 15 residues long. The germline gives CDR1 SGHAT, CDR2 FQNNGV.

Within the sample, this clonotype is medium-sized. The genes are TRBV11-2 and TRBJ2-7, with D possibly being TRBD2 (6 bases). Germline CDR1 and CDR2: SGHAT and FQNNGV. V shed 1 base and J shed 7 bases, with 14 bases lying between them. CDR3 length: 14 residues. Here the CDR3 reads CASSLVRLEEEQYF. CDR3 sequence (DNA): TGTGCCAGCAGCTTAGTTCGACTAGAGGAGGAGCAGTACTTC.

V gene TRBV19 combines with J gene TRBJ2-2; D is perhaps TRBD2 (5 bases). Trimming took off 4 bases at V and 4 bases at J, with 10 bases between the two ends. The CDR3 consists of 14 residues. Germline loops: CDR1 LNHDA, CDR2 SQIVND (reference sequence). The CDR3 region is CASSTRTSTGELFF. Here the CDR3 DNA reads TGTGCCAGTAGTACCCGAACTAGCACCGGGGAGCTGTTTTTT.

Note on this clonotype: Likely a read error: the CDR3 ends without its conserved phenylalanine or tryptophan. This chain connects TRBV11-2 to TRBJ2-3; 12 bases match TRBD2. CDR3 size: 18 residues. Germline V gene lookup returns CDR1 SGHAT and CDR2 FQNNGV. The CDR3 reads CVGSPLTSGGSNTDTQYS. Written as DNA, the CDR3 is TGTGTCGGCAGCCCCCTGACTAGCGGGGGCTCCAACACAGATACGCAGTATTCT.

Turning to this clonotype: The junction departs from germline at one end; a sequencing error may be responsible. The chain couples TRBV6-1 to TRBJ2-1, with D possibly being TRBD1 (5 bases). CDR3 length: 13 amino acids. Looked up from germline, CDR1 is MNHNS and CDR2 is SASEGT. The CDR3 DNA follows: TGTACCAGCAGTGAGCAGGGTCGCAATGAGCAGTTCTTC. This encodes CTSSEQGRNEQFF.

At least ten counts were recorded for this clonotype. The chain has TRBV29-1 and TRBJ2-5, with TRBD2 identical over 7 bases. V lost 7 bases to trimming and J lost 6 bases; unmatched junction nucleotides: 8. In germline, CDR1 is SQVTM, CDR2 ANQGSEA. The CDR3 sequence is 12 residues long. The DNA for the CDR3 is TGCAGCGGGGCGGGGGATGGGAAGACCCAGTACTTC. It translates to CSGAGDGKTQYF.

This clonotype is a singleton in its sample. Likely a read error: the CDR3 ends without its conserved phenylalanine or tryptophan. The DNA is omitted, as the CDR3 cannot be located on it reliably, and the CDR3 follows TCRdb's listing. The chain couples TRBV6-6 to TRBJ1-6. The CDR3 comprises 17 residues, both ends counted. The germline V gene encodes CDR1 MNHNY and CDR2 SVGAGI (reference sequence). CDR3 sequence reads: CASSRTGSSAGNSPLHS.

This clonotype was counted at least ten times. The genes are TRBV4-1 and TRBJ2-3; D is tentatively TRBD1 or TRBD2 (5 bases each). Trimming removed 1 base at V and 0 bases at J, with 11 bases between. The CDR3 covers 16 residues. Germline values: CDR1 MGHRA, CDR2 YSYEKL. The CDR3 DNA sequence: TGCGCCAGCAGCCAAGGGGTCGGGGCTAGCACAGATACGCAGTATTTT. It codes for CASSQGVGASTDTQYF.

This clonotype was observed once. The missing conserved phenylalanine or tryptophan at the end of this CDR3 makes a read error likely. The CDR3 loop is CASSGAGGYEQYI. The DNA for the CDR3 is TGTGCCAGCAGTGGGGCGGGAGGTTACGAGCAGTACATC. This chain connects TRBV6-1 to TRBJ2-7; 8 bases fit TRBD2. This CDR3 region has 13 residues. Germline values: CDR1 MNHNS, CDR2 SASEGT. The V segment lost 4 bases and the J segment 4 bases; nucleotides outside the gene matches: 3.

With regard to this clonotype: One end of the junction fails to match germline, which may point to a read error. CDR3 nucleotide sequence: TGTGCCAGCGGGAGACAGGGTTCTCTCTACGATCAGTACTTC. Translating gives CASGRQGSLYDQYF. This chain joins TRBV2 and TRBJ2-7, with 7 positions matching TRBD1. This CDR3 region has 14 residues. Germline V gives CDR1 SNHLY, CDR2 FYNNEI.

A word on this clonotype: At one boundary the junction diverges from the germline segment, which might be a read error. The chain links TRBV4-1 to TRBJ1-3, with no clear D. The CDR3 runs 14 residues. Germline lookup yields CDR1 MGHRA and CDR2 YSYEKL. CDR3 protein: CDSSRSNSGNTIYF. The CDR3 DNA reads TGCGACAGCAGCCGTAGTAACTCTGGAAACACCATATATTTT.

Ten or more counts support this clonotype. This chain uses TRBV10-1 with TRBJ1-2; D is undetermined. V shed 3 bases and J shed 7 bases, with 15 bases lying between them. Germline values: CDR1 WNHNN, CDR2 SYGVQD (reference sequence). This CDR3 has 14 amino acids. DNA of the CDR3: TGCGCCAGCAGTGATAGCTGGAGGAAAACTGGCTACACCTTC. Translation gives CASSDSWRKTGYTF.

As to this clonotype: Germline and junction disagree at one end, which may indicate a read error. The V and J genes are TRBV5-6 and TRBJ1-4; D is undetermined. CDR3 length: 16 residues. Per the germline V gene, CDR1 is SGHDT and CDR2 is YYEEEE. The CDR3 nucleotides are TGTGCCAGCAGCCACTATGATCTGGGATCAAGTGAAAAACTGCTTTTT. This codes for CASSHYDLGSSEKLLF.

In this sample, this clonotype turned up a few times. The rearrangement uses TRBV4-2 and TRBJ2-7; no reliable D call. CDR1 and CDR2 (germline): LGHNA, YNFKEQ. CDR3 length: 17 amino acids. V lost 10 bases to trimming and J lost 1 base, with 26 bases between them. In DNA form, the CDR3 reads TGTGCCACTATTGGATTAGCTGGAGTTTATAAGTCCTACGAGCAGTACTTC. Protein sequence: CATIGLAGVYKSYEQYF.

On this clonotype: One junction end does not reproduce the germline sequence, and a read error may be involved. This chain uses TRBV11-2 with TRBJ2-7; 7 bases align to TRBD2. The CDR3 loop spans 16 amino acids. Germline V gene lookup returns CDR1 SGHAT and CDR2 FQNNGV. The CDR3 reads CTSSLAPQRGYYQQYF. CDR3 bases: TGTACCAGCAGCCTAGCCCCCCAGCGGGGCTACTACCAGCAGTACTTC.

A remark on this clonotype: A read error may produce the germline difference seen at one junction end. The chain links TRBV11-1 to TRBJ2-1; unclear D gene. Germline lookup yields CDR1 SGHAT and CDR2 FQDESV (reference sequence). The CDR3 sequence is 11 residues long. CDR3 DNA: TGTGCAAGCAGCTTCGATCCCAGGCGGCTCTTC. Residues: CASSFDPRRLF.

The chain is built from TRBV20-1 and TRBJ2-3, with a possible D match to TRBD2 (6 bases). CDR1 is DFQATT and CDR2 is SNEGSKA in the germline V gene (reference sequence). The CDR3 is made up of 15 amino acids. Trimming shortened V by 5 bases and J by 2 bases, and 17 bases separated the two germline ends. The CDR3 is CSAPTRRDDTDTQYF. The CDR3 nucleotides read TGCAGTGCTCCCACCCGGCGGGACGACACAGATACGCAGTATTTT.